These T cell receptor beta chains were read from a single sample in a study of CD8 T cells in ankylosing spondylitis. TCRdb passed the 5' RACE reads through MiXCR, listing each CDR3 protein once. Of under 950,000 distinct CDR3 sequences detected, around a fifth appear once; the ten largest clones hold around 19%. Sequencing input: blood, either unsorted or a sorted T cell fraction (not recorded which). These receptors all come from a male donor with ankylosing spondylitis. Each CDR3 is given with its conserved first and last residue. D genes are given only for firm matches. Only some rows state a clone size, as once, few, many or a class for expanded clones.

>NA|TRBV7-2|14|NA|TRBJ2-3
CASSPAGLTDTQYF
TGTGCCAGCAGCCCTGCCGGACTCACAGATACGCAGTATTTT
>NA|TRBV7-8|14|NA|TRBJ1-1
CASSLPGDNTEAFF
TGTGCCAGCAGCTTACCAGGGGATAACACTGAAGCTTTCTTT
>TRBD2|TRBV9|16|NA|TRBJ2-2
CASSVAPTSGSWELFF
TGTGCCAGCAGCGTAGCTCCCACTAGCGGGAGTTGGGAGCTGTTTTTT
>NA|TRBV18|14|NA|TRBJ1-1
CASSPRPGDTEAFF
TGTGCCAGCTCACCCAGGCCAGGGGACACTGAAGCTTTCTTT
>NA|TRBV10-3|11|many|TRBJ2-7
CAISTGYEQYF
TGTGCCATCAGCACAGGGTACGAGCAGTACTTC
>TRBD2|TRBV27|14|NA|TRBJ2-7
CASIKTSGTYEQYF
TGTGCCAGCATTAAGACTAGCGGGACCTACGAGCAGTACTTC
>NA|TRBV11-1|15|few|TRBJ2-1
CASSLGGRWNNEQFF
TGTGCCAGCAGCTTAGGGGGTCGGTGGAACAATGAGCAGTTCTTC
>NA|TRBV29-1|12|NA|TRBJ2-2
CSVMTGSGELFF
TGCAGCGTCATGACAGGATCCGGGGAGCTGTTTTTT
>NA|TRBV21-1|16|few|TRBJ1-3
CASSNSPLPSGNTIYF
TGTGCCAGCAGCAATTCCCCACTTCCGTCTGGAAACACCATATATTTT
>NA|TRBV23-1|14|NA|TRBJ1-5
CASSPFMRNQPQHF
TGCGCCAGCAGTCCCTTCATGCGCAATCAGCCCCAGCATTTT
>NA|TRBV7-9|15|few|TRBJ2-1
CASSPTDQGYNEQFF
TGTGCCAGCAGCCCGACAGACCAGGGGTACAATGAGCAGTTCTTC
>TRBD1|TRBV12-3/TRBV12-4|14|many|TRBJ1-5
CASSPGQGHQPQHF
TGTGCCAGCAGTCCAGGACAGGGCCATCAGCCCCAGCATTTT
>NA|TRBV18|16|few|TRBJ2-3
CASSPRDGTSTDTQYF
TGTGCCAGCTCACCACGGGACGGGACTAGCACAGATACGCAGTATTTT
>TRBD2|TRBV12-3/TRBV12-4|14|few|TRBJ2-3
CASRDLAGTDTQYF
TGTGCCAGCAGGGATCTAGCGGGCACAGATACGCAGTATTTT
>NA|TRBV15|14|many|TRBJ2-1
CATSSPSSYNEQFF
TGTGCCACCAGCAGCCCATCCTCCTACAATGAGCAGTTCTTC
>NA|TRBV29-1|14|few|TRBJ2-1
CSVAGRTSDNEQFF
TGCAGCGTTGCAGGGAGAACATCGGACAATGAGCAGTTCTTC
>TRBD1|TRBV4-3|16|many|TRBJ2-7
CASSQDIAGGFYEQYF
TGCGCCAGCAGCCAAGATATCGCAGGGGGTTTTTACGAGCAGTACTTC
>NA|TRBV7-9|14|few|TRBJ1-2
CASSLIPQGYGYTF
TGTGCCAGCAGCTTAATACCACAGGGCTATGGCTACACCTTC
>TRBD2|TRBV7-6|17|once|TRBJ2-3
CASSLVVSGGTTDTQYF
TGTGCCAGCAGCTTAGTGGTTAGCGGGGGAACTACAGATACGCAGTATTTT
>NA|TRBV7-9|14|few|TRBJ2-3
CASSSRGSEDTQYF
TGTGCCAGCAGTTCCCGGGGTTCCGAGGATACGCAGTATTTT
>NA|TRBV5-6|13|NA|TRBJ2-7
CASSYLAAGEQYF
TGTGCCAGCAGCTATTTAGCGGCGGGGGAGCAGTACTTC
>NA|TRBV4-1|16|NA|TRBJ1-2
CASSQGGDGWHRGYTF
TGCGCCAGCAGCCAAGGAGGAGACGGGTGGCATCGGGGCTACACCTTC
>NA|TRBV10-1|13|NA|TRBJ1-2
CASSASGGTGYTF
TGCGCCAGCAGCGCCTCGGGCGGGACCGGCTACACCTTC
>NA|TRBV18|16|NA|TRBJ1-3
CASSPGPLGAGNTIYF
TGTGCCAGCTCACCAGGCCCCCTGGGGGCTGGAAACACCATATATTTT
>TRBD1|TRBV5-1|16|NA|TRBJ1-1
CASSTHVTGAYTEAFF
TGCGCCAGCAGCACTCACGTCACAGGGGCTTACACTGAAGCTTTCTTT
>NA|TRBV27|14|NA|TRBJ1-1
CASSLDVFGTEAFF
TGTGCCAGCAGTCTGGATGTATTTGGCACTGAAGCTTTCTTT
>NA|TRBV27|13|few|TRBJ1-1
CASRSGLYTEAFF
TGTGCCAGCAGATCCGGGTTGTACACTGAAGCTTTCTTT
>NA|TRBV29-1|13|few|TRBJ1-4
CSVESGIGEKLFF
TGCAGCGTTGAATCGGGGATTGGTGAAAAACTGTTTTTT
>NA|TRBV5-1|15|few|TRBJ2-1
CASSLAPELYNEQFF
TGCGCCAGCAGCTTGGCACCAGAGCTCTACAATGAGCAGTTCTTC
>TRBD1|TRBV5-1|17|few|TRBJ1-4
CASSPRTGGGQYEKLFF
TGCGCCAGCAGCCCTCGGACAGGGGGCGGACAATATGAAAAACTGTTTTTT
>NA|TRBV2|14|few|TRBJ1-6
CASSENSYNSPLHF
TGTGCCAGCAGTGAGAACTCCTATAATTCACCCCTCCACTTT
>TRBD2|TRBV11-2|18|NA|TRBJ2-3
CASSLLAGGPVGTDTQYF
TGTGCCAGCAGCTTATTAGCGGGGGGGCCGGTGGGCACAGATACGCAGTATTTT
>TRBD2|TRBV11-2|18|few|TRBJ2-6
CASSLGGLAGLGANVLTF
TGTGCCAGCAGCTTAGGGGGACTAGCGGGTCTTGGGGCCAACGTCCTGACTTTC
>TRBD2|TRBV12-3/TRBV12-4|16|few|TRBJ2-3
CASRLGLAYSTDTQYF
TGTGCCAGCAGATTGGGACTAGCGTATAGCACAGATACGCAGTATTTT
>NA|TRBV19|14|NA|TRBJ2-3
CASKRGWGTDTQYF
TGTGCCAGTAAGCGAGGCTGGGGCACAGATACGCAGTATTTT
>TRBD1|TRBV7-2|14|NA|TRBJ2-7
CPSSTRDRGLEQYF
TGTCCCAGCAGCACCCGGGACAGGGGGCTCGAGCAGTACTTC
>TRBD1|TRBV5-3|16|NA|TRBJ1-1
CARSLGTGEGNTEAFF
TGTGCCAGAAGCCTTGGGACAGGGGAAGGGAACACTGAAGCTTTCTTT
>TRBD2|TRBV5-1|15|NA|TRBJ2-7
CASSSTSGALYEQYF
TGCGCCAGCAGCTCCACTAGCGGAGCTCTGTACGAGCAGTACTTC
>NA|TRBV12-3/TRBV12-4|15|NA|TRBJ2-3
CASSLRLVAVDTQYF
TGTGCCAGCAGTCTCCGACTAGTAGCTGTAGATACGCAGTATTTT
>NA|TRBV24-1|16|many|TRBJ2-1
CATSGDRSSSYNEQFF
TGTGCCACCAGTGGGGACCGAAGTAGCTCCTACAATGAGCAGTTCTTC
>NA|TRBV15|15|few|TRBJ1-2
CATSTNTGTDFGYTF
TGTGCCACCAGCACTAACACCGGGACGGATTTTGGCTACACCTTC
>TRBD1|TRBV28|14|NA|TRBJ2-1
CASSFWTGQNEQFF
TGTGCCAGCAGTTTTTGGACAGGGCAAAATGAGCAGTTCTTC
>NA|TRBV6-2/TRBV6-3|16|few|TRBJ2-7
CASSYPREIVSYEQYF
TGTGCCAGCAGTTACCCCAGGGAGATTGTCTCCTACGAGCAGTACTTC
>TRBD2|TRBV5-1|14|NA|TRBJ2-7
CASSSGLDPNEQYF
TGCGCCAGCAGCAGCGGACTAGACCCCAACGAGCAGTACTTC
>TRBD1|TRBV3-1|16|NA|TRBJ2-7
CASSLLPETGLHEQYF
TGTGCCAGCAGCCTACTACCGGAGACAGGGTTGCACGAGCAGTACTTC
>TRBD1|TRBV5-1|15|few|TRBJ2-7
CASSLAQGAVYEQYF
TGCGCCAGCAGCTTGGCGCAGGGGGCTGTGTACGAGCAGTACTTC
>TRBD1|TRBV10-3|15|NA|TRBJ1-2
CAISESGGANYGYTF
TGTGCCATCAGTGAGTCAGGGGGCGCAAACTATGGCTACACCTTC
>NA|TRBV4-1|15|NA|TRBJ2-1
CASSQVLTAYNEQFF
TGCGCCAGCAGCCAAGTTTTGACAGCCTACAATGAGCAGTTCTTC
>TRBD1|TRBV5-1|18|few|TRBJ1-2
CASSLSLPGQTMNYGYTF
TGCGCCAGCAGCTTATCCTTACCGGGACAGACCATGAACTATGGCTACACCTTC
>TRBD1|TRBV3-1|15|NA|TRBJ1-1
CASSHFTGGGTEAFF
TGTGCCAGCAGCCATTTTACAGGGGGCGGCACTGAAGCTTTCTTT
>NA|TRBV29-1|12|few|TRBJ1-1
CSVARTGTEAFF
TGCAGCGTGGCGCGAACGGGGACTGAAGCTTTCTTT
>TRBD2|TRBV27|16|few|TRBJ2-5
CASSSPSGGPQETQYF
TGTGCCAGCAGTTCCCCTAGCGGGGGACCCCAAGAGACCCAGTACTTC
>NA|TRBV12-3/TRBV12-4|16|NA|TRBJ2-6
CASSFNRGAGANVLTF
TGTGCCAGCAGTTTCAACCGAGGGGCTGGGGCCAACGTCCTGACTTTC
>NA|TRBV7-3|15|few|TRBJ2-3
CASSLRQGMEDTQYF
TGTGCCAGCAGCTTAAGGCAGGGGATGGAAGATACGCAGTATTTT
>NA|TRBV7-8|13|few|TRBJ2-7
CASSPRTVFGQYF
TGTGCCAGCAGCCCAAGGACGGTTTTTGGGCAGTACTTC
>TRBD1|TRBV7-9|14|NA|TRBJ2-7
CASSNRDRVYEQYF
TGTGCCAGCAGCAACAGGGACAGGGTATACGAGCAGTACTTC
>NA|TRBV7-2|13|NA|TRBJ1-6
CASSPAPYSPLHF
TGTGCCAGCAGCCCTGCCCCATATTCACCCCTCCACTTT
>TRBD2|TRBV6-5|15|few|TRBJ2-7
CASSWPEAGEYEQYF
TGTGCCAGCAGTTGGCCTGAAGCGGGGGAGTACGAGCAGTACTTC
>TRBD1|TRBV27|13|few|TRBJ1-4
CASSPQGREKLFF
TGTGCCAGCAGCCCACAGGGGAGGGAAAAACTGTTTTTT
>TRBD2|TRBV7-9|18|few|TRBJ2-7
CASSGRGLAGGPDHEQYF
TGTGCCAGCTCTGGCAGGGGACTAGCGGGAGGGCCGGACCACGAGCAGTACTTC